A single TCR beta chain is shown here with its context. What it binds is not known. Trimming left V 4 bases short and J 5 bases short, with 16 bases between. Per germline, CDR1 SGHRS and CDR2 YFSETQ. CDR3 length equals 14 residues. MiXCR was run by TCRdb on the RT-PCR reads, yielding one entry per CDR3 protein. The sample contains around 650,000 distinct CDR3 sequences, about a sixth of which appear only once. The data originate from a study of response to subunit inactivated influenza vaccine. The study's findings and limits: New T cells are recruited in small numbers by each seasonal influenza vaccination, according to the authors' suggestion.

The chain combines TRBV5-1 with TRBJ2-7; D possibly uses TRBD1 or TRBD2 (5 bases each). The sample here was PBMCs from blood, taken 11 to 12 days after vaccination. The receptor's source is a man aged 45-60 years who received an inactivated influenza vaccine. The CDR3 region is CASSVQALRDEQYF. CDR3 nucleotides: TGCGCCAGCAGCGTACAGGCCCTGCGGGACGAGCAGTACTTC.